This TCR beta chain was sequenced in a study of blood T cell repertoires in COVID-19. Turning to the study itself: Specimens from acute and convalescent COVID-19 originated in the United States, Italy and Spain. PBMCs, B-cell-depleted T cells, or T cells were the source of the cDNA or gDNA that made up the material.

As handled by the study authors: The authors estimated nucleated cell counts from reference gene primer amplification. Generated by immunoSEQ multiplex PCR, the TCRdb table keeps only in-frame clones and is missing some. V, J and clone size are those of that table, while D and trimming were read from the DNA. The table shows some 40,000 clones, with approximately 80% occurring only once. Per germline, CDR1 SEHNR and CDR2 FQNEAQ (reference sequence). V was cut by 1 base and J by 3 bases, with 15 bases left in between. This CDR3 contains 16 residues. This clone was counted between two and nine times. The V call is TRBV7-9, the J call TRBJ1-1, with a possible D match to TRBD1 (5 bases). The receptor comes from a man aged 60 to 75 in a cohort sampled during active COVID-19. Sequenced: peripheral blood. CDR3 DNA sequence: TGTGCCAGCAGCTTAGGGGGGGTCGGGCAGGACACTGAAGCTTTCTTT. It is translated as CASSLGGVGQDTEAFF.